Detailed here is one T cell receptor beta chain. Its specificity is not known. The sample is drawn from a study of blood T cells in healthy people across ages. Broader study findings: Researchers deemed the diversity estimates from one million T cells underestimates.

The CDR3 sequence is 14 residues long. J was trimmed by 1 base and V by 6 bases; bases with no gene match: 7. From germline, CDR1 is DFQATT and CDR2 SNEGSKA (reference sequence). Researchers collected about 10 milliliters of peripheral blood from every single donor. The use of a sample-barcoded 5' primer and a J-beta primer mix characterized a second PCR of 7 to 11 cycles. Each sample yielded at least 2.5 million CDR3-containing paired-end reads. TCRdb redid the calling of the 5' RACE reads with MiXCR, one entry per CDR3 protein. This table holds about 640,000 distinct CDR3 sequences, approximately 50% found once.

This sequence joins TRBV20-1 and TRBJ2-3; 7 bases are a match to TRBD1. Sequencing used blood. The receptor was derived from a man in his sixties in good health. The CDR3 loop reads CSADREPGTDTQYF. CDR3 DNA: TGCAGTGCAGACAGGGAGCCTGGCACAGATACGCAGTATTTT.